A selection of T cell receptor beta chains follows, all from one sample in a study of T cells in Graves' hyperthyroidism and ophthalmopathy. TCRdb fed the multiplex PCR reads into MiXCR, producing one record per CDR3 protein. Of some 490,000 distinct CDR3 sequences detected, 20% to 25% appear once; the ten largest clones hold around 54%. Sequenced input: blood. These receptors all come from a woman in her sixties or seventies with Graves' ophthalmopathy. Both conserved end residues are part of each CDR3. The D gene is left open where the match is weak. Size values are once, few and many counts, or a class for expanded clones, and some rows have none.

J: TRBJ2-1
V: TRBV29-1
size: .
D: TRBD2
DNA: TGCAGCGTGACTAGCGACTACAATGAGCAGTTCTTC
CDR3: CSVTSDYNEQFF

J: TRBJ2-7
V: TRBV28
size: many
D: .
DNA: TGTGCCAGCAACAACCCGCTCCCAGTGAGTAACTCCTACGAGCAGTACTTC
CDR3: CASNNPLPVSNSYEQYF

J: TRBJ1-1
V: TRBV7-2
size: .
D: .
DNA: TGTGCCAGCAGCTCGGGACAAAGGTCTGAAGCTTTCTTT
CDR3: CASSSGQRSEAFF

J: TRBJ2-5
V: TRBV4-1
size: few
D: .
DNA: TGCGCCAGCAGCCCCTTGATGGGGGAAGAGACCCAGTACTTC
CDR3: CASSPLMGEETQYF

J: TRBJ1-1
V: TRBV11-2
size: many
D: .
DNA: TGTGCCAGCAGCACCAGGTGGGGGCTCGACACTGAAGCTTTCTTT
CDR3: CASSTRWGLDTEAFF

J: TRBJ2-4
V: TRBV19
size: once
D: .
DNA: TGTGCCAGTAGGGGGGGTAGTAACATTCAGTACTTC
CDR3: CASRGGSNIQYF

J: TRBJ2-7
V: TRBV20-1
size: .
D: TRBD2
DNA: TGCAGTGCTAGGGTGACTAGCGGTACCGGGGAGCAGTACTTC
CDR3: CSARVTSGTGEQYF

J: TRBJ2-7
V: TRBV7-2
size: .
D: .
DNA: TGTGCCAGCAGCTTAGCCGGAACGGCTTTCGAGCAGTACTTC
CDR3: CASSLAGTAFEQYF

J: TRBJ2-7
V: TRBV3-1
size: few
D: .
DNA: TGTGCCAGCAGCCTCGTCGTGCGTTCCTACGAGCAGTACTTC
CDR3: CASSLVVRSYEQYF

J: TRBJ1-2
V: TRBV28
size: many
D: TRBD1
DNA: TGTGCCAGCAGTTTGGAGGGGGCCCACTATGGCTACACCTTC
CDR3: CASSLEGAHYGYTF

J: TRBJ1-3
V: TRBV25-1
size: .
D: TRBD1
DNA: TGTGCCAGCAGGGAACAGGGGGCGTCTGGAAACACCATATATTTT
CDR3: CASREQGASGNTIYF

J: TRBJ2-4
V: TRBV28
size: many
D: .
DNA: TGTGCCAGCAGTTTCTCGGGGAAAAACATTCAGTACTTC
CDR3: CASSFSGKNIQYF

J: TRBJ1-4
V: TRBV6-9
size: .
D: .
DNA: TGCGCCAGCAGCCCAGGGCTGAAGGAAAAACTGTTTTTT
CDR3: CASSPGLKEKLFF

J: TRBJ2-1
V: TRBV20-1
size: many
D: TRBD2
DNA: TGCAGTGCCCGGGGTGGTAGCGGGAGGGGCAATGAGCAGTTCTTC
CDR3: CSARGGSGRGNEQFF

J: TRBJ1-1
V: TRBV28
size: .
D: TRBD1
DNA: TGTGCCAGCAGTAGGACAGGGGTGGATAAGGGCACTGAAGCTTTCTTT
CDR3: CASSRTGVDKGTEAFF

J: TRBJ2-7
V: TRBV20-1
size: few
D: TRBD2
DNA: TGCAGTGCTGAGCTAGCGGGAGTAACGTACGAGCAGTACTTC
CDR3: CSAELAGVTYEQYF

J: TRBJ1-2
V: TRBV15
size: .
D: TRBD1
DNA: TGTGCCACCAGCACCACGACAGGGGATGGCTACACCTTC
CDR3: CATSTTTGDGYTF

J: TRBJ1-1
V: TRBV15
size: many
D: .
DNA: TGTGCCACCAGCAGAGGAGGGGAACCCACTGAAGCTTTCTTT
CDR3: CATSRGGEPTEAFF

J: TRBJ1-2
V: TRBV6-5
size: few
D: .
DNA: TGTGCCAGCAGTTACGACAAACGAGGCTACACCTTC
CDR3: CASSYDKRGYTF

J: TRBJ2-2
V: TRBV7-2
size: many
D: .
DNA: TGTGCCAGCAGCTTGACCGGGACTCCTAACACCGGGGAGCTGTTTTTT
CDR3: CASSLTGTPNTGELFF

J: TRBJ2-7
V: TRBV12-3/TRBV12-4
size: .
D: .
DNA: TGTGCCAGCAGTCCCTCCGGGACCAAGACCTACGAGCAGTACTTC
CDR3: CASSPSGTKTYEQYF

J: TRBJ2-2
V: TRBV7-3
size: few
D: .
DNA: TGTGCCAGCAGTTTACGGGCAGCCGCTAACACCGGGGAGCTGTTTTTT
CDR3: CASSLRAAANTGELFF

J: TRBJ2-3
V: TRBV7-3
size: few
D: .
DNA: TGTGCCAGCAGCCTCACACCAAGTAGTACAGATACGCAGTATTTT
CDR3: CASSLTPSSTDTQYF

J: TRBJ2-1
V: TRBV19
size: .
D: TRBD1
DNA: TGTGCCAGTAGCCGACAGGGCGGGTACAATGAGCAGTTCTTC
CDR3: CASSRQGGYNEQFF

J: TRBJ1-5
V: TRBV2
size: many
D: .
DNA: TGTGCCAGCAGAGCTAACAGTGGTTCTCAGCCCCAGCATTTT
CDR3: CASRANSGSQPQHF

J: TRBJ1-5
V: TRBV6-1
size: many
D: .
DNA: TGTGCCAGCAGTGACGCGTATAGCAATCAGCCCCAGCATTTT
CDR3: CASSDAYSNQPQHF

J: TRBJ2-1
V: TRBV6-1
size: .
D: TRBD2
DNA: TGTGCCAGCAGTTGGACTAGCGGGATCCACTCCTCCTACAATGAGCAGTTCTTC
CDR3: CASSWTSGIHSSYNEQFF

J: TRBJ2-1
V: TRBV20-1
size: .
D: TRBD1
DNA: TGCAGTGCTAGAGAAGACCGGACAGGCTTATCCTACAATGAGCAGTTCTTC
CDR3: CSAREDRTGLSYNEQFF

J: TRBJ1-2
V: TRBV5-1
size: .
D: .
DNA: TGCGCCAGCAGCCGGGACTCCGAAGACGGCTACACCTTC
CDR3: CASSRDSEDGYTF

J: TRBJ2-7
V: TRBV20-1
size: .
D: .
DNA: TGCAGTGCTAACCTTGGGGGCGCCCTAGCGACCTACGAGCAGTACTTC
CDR3: CSANLGGALATYEQYF

J: TRBJ2-7
V: TRBV6-1
size: .
D: .
DNA: TGTGCCACCCATGACGGGGGACAGAACTACGAGCAGTACTTC
CDR3: CATHDGGQNYEQYF

J: TRBJ2-3
V: TRBV7-2
size: many
D: .
DNA: TGTGCCAGCAGCCTCCCTTCGCAAGATACGCAGTATTTT
CDR3: CASSLPSQDTQYF

J: TRBJ1-4
V: TRBV2
size: many
D: .
DNA: TGTGCCAGCAGCCACAGGTCGGCGGGTGAAAAACTGTTTTTT
CDR3: CASSHRSAGEKLFF

J: TRBJ2-2
V: TRBV4-1
size: many
D: TRBD2
DNA: TGCGCCAGCAGCCCGACTAGCGGGAGTACCGGGGAGCTGTTTTTT
CDR3: CASSPTSGSTGELFF

J: TRBJ2-7
V: TRBV6-1
size: .
D: .
DNA: TGTGCCAGCAGGGTGGGTAGTGTGGTCGAGCAGTACTTC
CDR3: CASRVGSVVEQYF

J: TRBJ2-3
V: TRBV12-5
size: .
D: .
DNA: TGTGCTAGTGGTTTGAGCCAGATCGATACGCAGTATTTT
CDR3: CASGLSQIDTQYF

J: TRBJ1-4
V: TRBV24-1
size: .
D: TRBD1
DNA: TGTGCCACCAGCCAAAGCACCGGGACAGGGGATGAAAAACTGTTTTTT
CDR3: CATSQSTGTGDEKLFF

J: TRBJ2-3
V: TRBV2
size: many
D: TRBD2
DNA: TGTGCCAGCAGTTATCTAGCGGGAGTGGGGTCAGATACGCAGTATTTT
CDR3: CASSYLAGVGSDTQYF

J: TRBJ2-4
V: TRBV4-3
size: .
D: .
DNA: TGCGCCAGCAGCCAAGATAACCGGCCGATCGACATTCAGTACTTC
CDR3: CASSQDNRPIDIQYF

J: TRBJ2-1
V: TRBV3-1
size: few
D: TRBD2
DNA: TGTGCCAGCAGCAATACCATAGTCGGGAGGAGAGGGAATGAGCAGTTCTTC
CDR3: CASSNTIVGRRGNEQFF

J: TRBJ1-5
V: TRBV19
size: .
D: TRBD1
DNA: TGTGCCAGTAGTCCCCGGACAGGGGGTCGAGGCAATCAGCCCCAGCATTTT
CDR3: CASSPRTGGRGNQPQHF

J: TRBJ1-2
V: TRBV6-1
size: .
D: .
DNA: TGTGCCAGCAGGGCGGGCAGCGACTATGGCTACACCTTC
CDR3: CASRAGSDYGYTF

J: TRBJ2-7
V: TRBV20-1
size: .
D: TRBD2
DNA: TGCAGTGCTAGAGGTCGTGGGACTAGCGGTACCTACGAGCAGTACTTC
CDR3: CSARGRGTSGTYEQYF

J: TRBJ1-1
V: TRBV19
size: .
D: .
DNA: TGTGCCAGTAGTCAGAATGGACAGAACACTGAAGCTTTCTTT
CDR3: CASSQNGQNTEAFF

J: TRBJ1-2
V: TRBV25-1
size: .
D: TRBD1
DNA: TGTGCCAGCAGTGAAGGGGACAGGGTCGCAAATGGCTACACCTTC
CDR3: CASSEGDRVANGYTF

J: TRBJ2-1
V: TRBV19
size: .
D: TRBD1
DNA: TGTGCCAGTAGTATAGGCCGACCCGACAGGGCGCACAATGAGCAGTTCTTC
CDR3: CASSIGRPDRAHNEQFF